The entry below gives a single T cell receptor beta chain sequence along with its context. There is no known antigen for this receptor. The record has no base qualities; no much larger clone is one base away. The sample comes from a study of cytomegalovirus exposure and HLA in healthy donors (dated by TCRdb to 2016 to 2017). With regard to the full study: According to an earlier analysis of a few hundred of the donors, about 180 million T cells yielded 117 million unique TCR beta sequences and around 280 Gb of sequence data. An early release covering about 600 HLA-typed donors comprised approximately 290 gigabases of sequencing data and tens of millions of unique TCR sequences. Of the roughly 410 genotyped donors, less than 90% were placed in the genetic ancestry cluster associated with self-reported Caucasian donors. The study aimed to test whether cataloging public T cell receptors could reveal signatures of past pathogen exposure. The T cell repertoires of roughly 660 subjects were profiled by immunosequencing and related to cytomegalovirus serostatus. Besides the first cohort of about 730 subjects, a separate validation cohort made up of over 95 different subjects was used. The study combined high-throughput TCR immunosequencing, statistical association of individual TCRs with disease status, and machine learning to predict cytomegalovirus infection status. A later analysis re-examined previously published TCR beta repertoires from more than 550 donors and added high-resolution HLA genotyping to investigate patterns of TCR occurrence. In the later analysis, no new phenotypic data were used to find candidate immune exposures; instead, reliance was placed on TCR beta sequences and their occurrence across donors. An earlier analysis of 500 to 650 of the donors applied high-throughput TCR beta sequencing to assess whether each TCR beta V gene segment acted as functional or pseudogenic. Donor age, sex, ethnicity and CMV serostatus were collected together with the repertoire data. In a later genetic analysis, genome-wide SNP genotypes for 398 of the 666 donors were used, and that subset was treated as a discovery cohort. Every discovery cohort repertoire had been produced on one sequencing platform. HLA typing covered class I and class II loci at four-digit resolution. Typing coverage differed by locus: A, B, C, DRB1 and DQB1 were typed in about 620-640 donors, DQA1 in about 510, DPA1 in 600 to 610, and DPB1 in 450 to 480. A few DR-DQ haplotypes were treated as single units for association and clustering because of strong linkage in the cohort. Among 300 to 450 genotyped donors of the cohort, an average of approximately 250,000 unique TCR beta nucleotide sequences were sequenced per donor, 15% to 20% of them non-productive. Here is what the overall study found, with its caveats: V-gene and J-gene trimming of TCR beta chains was associated with a missense DCLRE1C variant in a later genetic analysis, and the association was replicated in an independent cohort. HLA typing was unavailable for some donors at each locus, so association tests used only the typed subset. Because the 87-base-pair reads could not distinguish some IMGT-functional V segments, including TRBV6-2 and TRBV6-3, those segments were excluded. According to a later analysis, most CMV-associated TCR beta chains appeared to be HLA-restricted, and the HLA associations seemed to be driven largely by CMV exposure. Immune exposure information for the cohort was limited to CMV serostatus. In a later analysis, 15,000 to 20,000 TCR beta sequences were associated with specific HLA alleles at a false discovery rate of 0.05. While some public TCRs were present in many individuals, most TCR sequences turned up only very rarely across donors. Several of the top co-occurrence clusters appeared to be linked to parvovirus B19, influenza, CMV and Epstein-Barr virus, according to a later analysis. In an earlier analysis of about 550 of the donors, most TCR beta V segments were observed in productive rearrangements about 90% or about 30% of the time, broadly matching IMGT annotations. The classifier was reported to diagnose cytomegalovirus status with high specificity and sensitivity in both the original cohort and the validation cohort. A later analysis found that HLA-associated TCR beta chains were more clonally expanded and had lower generation probabilities than equally common non-associated chains. A further reported finding was that TCR beta sequences accurately predicted the HLA-A and HLA-B alleles for most subjects in the first cohort. Presence/absence analyses assumed roughly uniform sequencing depth across donors, an assumption that may not hold. A later genetic analysis reported fewer N-insertions in productive TCRs among donors in an Asian-associated ancestry cluster than the 666-donor mean. In this cohort, only TCR beta chains were sequenced, and detectable features were limited by the absence of alpha or paired-chain data. It was suggested by the authors that the approach could potentially be generalized to other disease states and immunological phenotypes. When HLA alleles, especially DR and DQ, strongly co-occurred, TCR associations were difficult to assign to individual alleles. The study gave a list of 150 to 200 TCR beta chains associated with cytomegalovirus. Because counts were too low, roughly 16 rarely observed V segments, including chromosome 9 orphons, were excluded from the earlier analysis of 500 to 700 of the donors. In a later analysis, TCR association rates were found to vary across HLA loci, with the most associated TCRs seen for DRB1 alleles and the fewest for HLA-C alleles. In vitro tests confirmed that three of the cytomegalovirus-associated TCR beta chains recognize cytomegalovirus antigens. A cluster of highly shared sequence variants was judged likely to be a technical artifact of the sequencing pipeline. Linkage disequilibrium might explain the correlated functional status among segregating V segments, but an unknown experimental factor could not be ruled out.

The library was made by the immunoSEQ multiplex PCR assay. A mixture of 60 forward primers for TCR Vbeta segments and 13 reverse primers for TCR Jbeta segments was used in the multiplex PCR. Amplification of the CDR3 region of rearranged TCR beta genes was performed with a multiplex PCR assay on genomic DNA. On the Illumina HiSeq System, the amplified TCR beta libraries were sequenced as 87-base-pair reads. In the authors' own workflow: Across the 600 to 700 repertoires, a later analysis counted roughly 84 million unique TCR beta chains, 9 million to 14 million of which were shared by at least two donors. To remove PCR and sequencing errors, raw reads were error-corrected and collapsed into unique sequences using a nearest-neighbor algorithm that merged closely related sequences. CDR3 sequences were aligned to IMGT reference sequences to assign V, D and J gene segments. Each retained sequence needed at least a six-nucleotide match to both a V gene segment and a J gene segment. Rearrangements were called productive when the CDR3 lacked stop codons and stayed in frame with V and J; all others were non-productive. CDR3 was defined according to IMGT convention as the region running from the second conserved V-encoded cysteine to the conserved J-encoded phenylalanine. Sequences without an unambiguous match to a single V gene segment were excluded from the earlier analysis of several hundred of the donors. In an earlier analysis of several hundred of the donors, V segments were called functional above 56.7% productive rearrangements and were called segregating when the between-donor standard deviation exceeded 5%. A statistical classification framework was developed to diagnose cytomegalovirus status using the catalog of TCR beta chain sequences. In a later analysis, TCR nucleotide sequences were compared against IMGT/GENE-DB human TR gene sequences so that V and J genes could be assigned. Using the TCRdist pipeline, a later analysis assigned CDR3 sequences along with most-parsimonious VDJ recombination scenarios. In a later analysis, every TCR beta chain was defined by the combination of its CDR3 amino acid sequence and its V-gene family, and reads without a unique V-gene family were dropped. To address suspected cross-contamination and a sequencing artifact, a later analysis removed some 620 highly shared, low-generation-probability nucleotide sequences. For each public chain, a later analysis derived a clonal expansion index from normalized ranks of inferred template counts within each repertoire. In a later analysis, generation probabilities were computed with a VDJ recombination model fitted to out-of-frame rearrangements, and the resulting probabilities were checked against IGoR. A later analysis scored TCR-TCR, TCR-HLA and TCR-CMV co-occurrence with hypergeometric tests, applying a repertoire-size bias correction to TCR pairs. False discovery rates were estimated in a later analysis by permuting HLA or CMV assignments 20 times. In a later analysis, co-occurring TCRs were grouped using DBSCAN, with TCRdist sequence similarity added in when clustering inside HLA-allele-positive subsets. Repertoires with fewer than 30,000 or more than 120,000 public chains were left out of co-occurrence clustering, as were five repertoires with anomalous nucleotide sharing. Here the immuneACCESS table is served through TCRdb, limited to in-frame sequences with V and J called. Missing clones are a known gap in these copies; in checked studies unresolved V genes cover under half, and the rest lacks a known reason. V and J calls and clone size are given by that table; D and trimming were obtained from the DNA. This sample lists 110,000 to 150,000 clones; over 60% were detected once. Of the sample, around 2.2% is held by the ten largest clones.

The germline ends are 20 bases apart after V is trimmed by 4 bases and J by 6 bases. CDR1 and CDR2 are drawn from the germline V gene: SGHDT, YYEEEE. The CDR3 spans 16 residues, from the cysteine through the phenylalanine. Only CDR3 DNA remains: 48 bases, in frame from the first base. The cohort was made up of about 610 healthy bone marrow donors. At the time of sampling, all cohort members were nominally healthy, though unrecorded immune exposures were likely present. The donor tested CMV seronegative, placing the donor among the 352 seronegative members of the cohort. A peripheral blood sample was collected from each donor, and TCR beta sequencing was performed on peripheral blood mononuclear cells. Genomic DNA extraction from the blood cell samples was performed with the Qiagen DNeasy Blood Extraction Kit.

The TCR was taken from a middle-aged man in good health and CMV-seronegative. The chain is assembled from TRBV5-6 and TRBJ2-1; no D gene is confidently identified. Sequencing was done on a sample of PBMCs. The sequenced DNA is TGTGCCAGCAGCCCCTTGATCCCAACATCCACCAATGAGCAGTTCTTC. Translated, this is CASSPLIPTSTNEQFF.